This T cell receptor (beta chain) stems from a study of tumor-infiltrating lymphocytes in oesophageal squamous cell carcinoma. Germline assignment: CDR1 MNHNS and CDR2 SASEGT. CDR3 size: 14 residues. V lost 8 bases to trimming and J lost 1 base; unmatched junction nucleotides: 8. This clonotype has at least ten counts. TCRdb reanalysed the PCR reads using MiXCR and keeps one entry per CDR3 protein. The table records roughly 3,800 distinct CDR3 sequences, roughly 19% of them present only once. V and J are TRBV6-1 and TRBJ2-7; 7 bases agree with TRBD1. This receptor was taken from a male donor with esophageal squamous cell carcinoma. Sequenced: normal esophageal tissue next to the tumor. CDR3 DNA: TGTGCCAGCGCTCGGGACAGCTTTTCCTACGAGCAGTACTTC. This gives the protein CASARDSFSYEQYF.